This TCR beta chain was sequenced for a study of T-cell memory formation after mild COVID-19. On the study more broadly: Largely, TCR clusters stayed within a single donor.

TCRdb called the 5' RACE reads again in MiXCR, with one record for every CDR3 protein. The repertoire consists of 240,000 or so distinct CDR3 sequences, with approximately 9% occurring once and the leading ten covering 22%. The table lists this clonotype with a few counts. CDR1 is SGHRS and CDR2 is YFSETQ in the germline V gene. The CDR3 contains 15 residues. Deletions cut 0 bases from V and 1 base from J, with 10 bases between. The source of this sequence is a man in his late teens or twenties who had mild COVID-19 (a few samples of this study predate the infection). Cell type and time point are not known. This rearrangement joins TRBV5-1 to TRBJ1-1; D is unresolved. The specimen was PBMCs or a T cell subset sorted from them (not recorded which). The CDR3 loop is CASSLGGRTNTEAFF. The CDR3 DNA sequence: TGCGCCAGCAGCTTGGGCGGGCGGACGAACACTGAAGCTTTCTTT.